This TCR beta chain was sequenced in a study of response to subunit inactivated influenza vaccine. This clonotype was detected many times. As yet, its antigen is unknown. TCRdb reprocessed the RT-PCR reads with MiXCR, giving one entry per CDR3 protein. The table records approximately 730,000 distinct CDR3 sequences, over 11% of them present only once. Notes on the study in general: Researchers suggested that each seasonal influenza vaccination recruits few new T cells.

The sample consisted of PBMCs from blood, taken around 14 days before vaccination. The TCR sequence derives from a man aged 45 to 65 who received an inactivated influenza vaccine.

The CDR3 DNA is TGCAGTGCTCCCAACGTCCGGGGGCACTACGAGCAGTACTTC. Translation gives CSAPNVRGHYEQYF. This rearrangement joins TRBV20-1 to TRBJ2-7, with D perhaps TRBD1 or TRBD2 (6 bases each). The CDR3 length is 14 residues. V was pared by 5 bases and J by 3 bases, with 17 bases between. Per the germline V gene, CDR1 is DFQATT and CDR2 is SNEGSKA (reference sequence).